These T cell receptor beta chains were read from a single sample in a study of blood T cell repertoires in COVID-19. The protocol was immunoSEQ multiplex PCR, while the TCRdb copy is restricted to in-frame clones and leaves out a portion. The table shows about 75,000 clones, with about 88% occurring only once. The material sequenced was peripheral blood. The receptors shown here come from a human donor in a cohort sampled during active COVID-19. CDR3s include the opening cysteine and the closing phenylalanine or tryptophan. The D gene is left open where the match is weak. Clone size is stated in some rows and not others, as once, few, many or a class when expanded.

TRBD1,TRBV28,.,TRBJ1-1,CASSPNRGTEAFF,TGTGCCAGCAGTCCTAACAGGGGCACTGAAGCTTTCTTT
.,TRBV6-2/TRBV6-3,.,TRBJ1-5,CASSPTGVPNQPQHF,TGTGCCAGCAGTCCCACGGGGGTCCCCAATCAGCCCCAGCATTTT
.,TRBV9,.,TRBJ1-2,CASSVGLERGYTF,TGTGCCAGCAGCGTAGGATTGGAGAGAGGCTACACCTTC
.,TRBV6-6,once,TRBJ1-1,CASSYSHQGQETEAFF,TGTGCCAGCAGTTACTCGCATCAGGGCCAGGAAACTGAAGCTTTCTTT
.,TRBV5-8,.,TRBJ2-7,CASSLGGGAAEQYF,TGTGCCAGCAGCTTGGGAGGAGGCGCAGCGGAGCAGTACTTC
TRBD1,TRBV11-3,.,TRBJ2-1,CASSTSPGQIQFF,TGTGCCAGCAGCACATCCCCGGGACAGATCCAGTTCTTC
TRBD1,TRBV28,.,TRBJ2-2,CASSLVSTGILGELFF,TGTGCCAGCAGTTTAGTGTCGACAGGGATACTCGGGGAGCTGTTTTTT
TRBD1,TRBV5-1,.,TRBJ1-2,CASSSSTGVNYGYTF,TGCGCCAGCAGCTCCTCGACAGGGGTTAACTATGGCTACACCTTC
TRBD1,TRBV19,.,TRBJ1-4,CASSAGTENEKLFF,TGTGCCAGTAGTGCCGGGACAGAAAATGAAAAACTGTTTTTT
.,TRBV3-1/TRBV3-2,.,TRBJ2-6,CASSPGQSSGANVLTF,TGTGCCAGCAGCCCCGGACAGTCCTCTGGGGCCAACGTCCTGACTTTC
.,TRBV5-1,.,TRBJ2-6,CASSLPRLSSGANVLTF,TGCGCCAGCAGCTTACCCAGGTTGAGCTCTGGGGCCAACGTCCTGACTTTC
TRBD2,TRBV27,.,TRBJ2-2,CASTSGTSGNTGELFF,TGTGCCAGCACCTCCGGGACTAGCGGGAACACCGGGGAGCTGTTTTTT
.,TRBV6-4,.,TRBJ1-2,CASSHYTF,TGTGCCAGCAGCCACTACACCTTC
TRBD1,TRBV19,.,TRBJ1-2,CASRTGENYGYTF,TGTGCCAGTAGAACAGGGGAAAACTATGGCTACACCTTC
.,TRBV21-1,once,TRBJ2-1,CASNPGDRGERAYNEQFF,TGTGCCAGCAACCCGGGGGACAGGGGAGAGCGGGCCTACAATGAGCAGTTCTTC
TRBD1,TRBV6-1,.,TRBJ2-7,CASSEPRDRGLEQYF,TGTGCCAGCAGTGAGCCCCGGGACAGGGGACTCGAGCAGTACTTC
TRBD1,TRBV7-6,few,TRBJ2-5,CASSLTEGAYETQYF,TGTGCCAGCAGCTTAACCGAGGGGGCCTATGAGACCCAGTACTTC
.,TRBV6-2/TRBV6-3,once,TRBJ2-3,CASSHLTISDTQYF,TGTGCCAGCAGTCACTTGACTATATCAGATACGCAGTATTTT
TRBD2,TRBV7-9,.,TRBJ2-1,CASSLAGGTSSNEQFF,TGTGCCAGCAGCTTAGCGGGGGGGACTTCCTCCAATGAGCAGTTCTTC
TRBD2,TRBV5-1,.,TRBJ2-1,CASSLAGWTSGSNEQFF,TGCGCCAGCAGCTTGGCCGGCTGGACTAGCGGTTCCAATGAGCAGTTCTTC
TRBD2,TRBV5-1,.,TRBJ2-2,CASSLASGNTGELFF,TGCGCCAGCAGCTTGGCTAGCGGGAATACCGGGGAGCTGTTTTTT
.,TRBV4-3,.,TRBJ1-6,CASSQGRGGANSPLHF,TGCGCCAGCAGCCAAGGAAGAGGAGGGGCTAATTCACCCCTCCACTTT
.,TRBV5-1,.,TRBJ2-5,CASSLFGGGETQYF,TGCGCCAGCAGCTTGTTCGGGGGAGGAGAGACCCAGTACTTC
.,TRBV5-1,.,TRBJ2-5,CASSNSRGTETQYF,TGCGCCAGCAGCAATTCCCGGGGAACGGAGACCCAGTACTTC
.,TRBV30,few,TRBJ1-6,CAWSGNSPLHF,TGTGCCTGGAGCGGTAATTCACCCCTCCACTTT
TRBD1,TRBV5-1,.,TRBJ2-7,CASNSGTGLYEQYF,TGCGCCAGCAACTCGGGGACAGGGCTCTACGAGCAGTACTTC
TRBD1,TRBV5-1,.,TRBJ1-3,CASSLDGGQGLSGNTIYF,TGCGCCAGCAGCTTGGACGGGGGACAGGGTCTTTCTGGAAACACCATATATTTT
TRBD1,TRBV5-1,.,TRBJ2-3,CASSFRGMGTDTQYF,TGCGCCAGCAGCTTCAGGGGGATGGGGACAGATACGCAGTATTTT
TRBD2,TRBV5-1,.,TRBJ2-5,CASSPSGTSQETQYF,TGCGCCAGCAGCCCCTCCGGGACTAGCCAAGAGACCCAGTACTTC
.,TRBV10-3,.,TRBJ1-6,CAISGVSRGSPLHF,TGTGCCATCAGTGGGGTGTCCCGGGGTTCACCCCTCCACTTT
.,TRBV12-2,.,TRBJ2-2,CASRRSTIDFGTDAGELFF,TGTGCAAGTCGCCGATCGACCATAGATTTCGGGACAGATGCCGGGGAGCTGTTTTTT
TRBD1,TRBV6-4,.,TRBJ2-3,CASRKTGVVTDTQYF,TGTGCCAGCAGGAAGACAGGGGTGGTCACAGATACGCAGTATTTT
.,TRBV9,.,TRBJ1-1,CASSLDWNTEAFF,TGTGCCAGCAGCCTCGACTGGAACACTGAAGCTTTCTTT
TRBD1,TRBV3-1/TRBV3-2,few,TRBJ1-3,CASSLSTGSGNTIYF,TGTGCCAGCAGCCTATCGACAGGGTCTGGAAACACCATATATTTT
TRBD1,TRBV6-6,many,TRBJ2-7,CASSYAGTGDEQYF,TGTGCCAGCAGTTATGCCGGGACAGGGGACGAGCAGTACTTC
.,TRBV7-2,.,TRBJ2-3,CASSVRGDTQYF,TGTGCCAGCAGCGTGCGGGGAGATACGCAGTATTTT
TRBD1,TRBV18,.,TRBJ1-4,CASSPGQGRRELFF,TGTGCCAGCTCCCCTGGACAGGGGAGGAGAGAACTGTTTTTT
TRBD2,TRBV29-1,.,TRBJ2-1,CSVGTSYNEQFF,TGCAGCGTTGGGACTAGCTACAATGAGCAGTTCTTC
.,TRBV7-9,.,TRBJ1-3,CASSLGGGIPSGNTIYF,TGTGCCAGCAGCTTAGGAGGCGGAATACCCTCTGGAAACACCATATATTTT
TRBD1,TRBV18,.,TRBJ1-2,CASSRDTPGQGYGYTF,TGTGCCAGCTCACGAGATACACCGGGACAGGGGTATGGCTACACCTTC
.,TRBV10-3,.,TRBJ2-1,CAISDAGPNEQFF,TGTGCCATCAGTGACGCGGGCCCCAATGAGCAGTTCTTC
.,TRBV6-4,.,TRBJ1-5,CASPRCGGNQPQHF,TGTGCCAGCCCAAGGTGCGGGGGCAATCAGCCCCAGCATTTT
.,TRBV11-2,.,TRBJ2-2,CASSLVRLVLAGELFF,TGTGCCAGCAGCTTGGTACGACTAGTGTTGGCCGGGGAGCTGTTTTTT
.,TRBV5-1,.,TRBJ1-5,CASSLSAGEQPQHF,TGCGCCAGCAGCTTGTCGGCAGGGGAGCAGCCCCAGCATTTT
.,TRBV5-1,.,TRBJ2-1,CASSPRERAVNEQFF,TGCGCCAGCAGCCCCAGGGAAAGGGCGGTAAATGAGCAGTTCTTC
TRBD2,TRBV5-1,.,TRBJ2-3,CASSKGLAGATDTQYF,TGCGCCAGCAGCAAGGGACTAGCGGGAGCAACAGATACGCAGTATTTT